This T cell receptor (beta chain) is drawn from a study of Graves' ophthalmopathy and Graves' hyperthyroidism. Germline lookup yields CDR1 SEHNR and CDR2 FQNEAQ (reference sequence). The CDR3 contains 16 residues. Trimming cost V 5 bases and J 8 bases; bases outside gene matches: 12. A diagnosis was made from clinical symptoms together with serum thyroxine, TRAb, thyroid ultrasound and orbital computed tomography. Amplified TCR beta CDR3 regions were obtained using RNA transcripts as template. The workflow started with a first-round RT-PCR run with HTBI primers and then moved on to a second-round multiplex PCR. From the multiplex PCR reads, TCRdb called clonotypes with MiXCR, one entry per CDR3 protein. The top ten clones hold over 8.5% of a sample with roughly 1.1 million distinct CDR3 sequences, about 38% of them seen once. Study outcomes and limitations: Blood also carried most expanded thyroid clonotypes exceeding 0.001 frequency.

In this sample, this clonotype turned up once. Its antigen is undetermined. Source material: peripheral blood or thyroid tissue (not recorded which). This chain joins TRBV7-9 and TRBJ1-4; 9 positions match TRBD1. This sequence originates from an adult man with Graves' hyperthyroidism. This CDR3 reads CASSQDKGTGWEKLFF. In nucleotides, the CDR3 is TGTGCCAGCAGCCAAGATAAGGGGACAGGGTGGGAAAAACTGTTTTTT.